The clone carrying this TCR beta chain has more than one count but fewer than ten. The target antigen is unknown. TCR beta CDR3 region amplification was performed from RNA transcripts. HTBI primers were used for first-round RT-PCR of the TCR CDR3. TCRdb called the multiplex PCR reads again in MiXCR, with one record for every CDR3 protein. The sample includes about 740,000 distinct CDR3 sequences, 12% to 15% of them seen just once. With 6 bases clipped from V and 3 bases from J, the junction kept 5 bases outside the gene matches. Germline loops: CDR1 DFQATT, CDR2 SNEGSKA (reference sequence). The length of the CDR3 is 13 residues. The data stem from a study of T cells in Graves' hyperthyroidism and ophthalmopathy. Regarding the study as a whole: A model of 13 V-J features distinguished ophthalmopathy from stable hyperthyroidism.

Researchers barred patients who had uncontrolled infection, other autoimmune disease, pregnancy or lactation. Thyroid ultrasound and orbital computed tomography, with clinical symptoms and serum thyroxine and TRAb, informed diagnoses. This TCR derives from a woman between 18 and 29 years old with Graves' hyperthyroidism. The sequenced material came from blood. V and J are TRBV20-1 and TRBJ2-1; 7 nucleotides line up with TRBD1. This CDR3 reads CSAEGQDYNEQFF. The CDR3 region has the DNA TGCAGTGCAGAAGGACAGGACTACAATGAGCAGTTCTTC.